The clone carrying this TCR beta chain appeared many times. The target antigen is unknown. Lactation, pregnancy, other autoimmune disease or uncontrolled infection led to exclusion of patients. Thyroid ultrasound, orbital computed tomography, clinical symptoms, and serum thyroxine and TRAb underpinned diagnoses. These data belong to a study of T cells in Graves' hyperthyroidism and ophthalmopathy. Researchers took RNA transcripts and amplified the TCR beta CDR3 regions from them. HTBI primers were employed in a first-round RT-PCR of the TCR CDR3. One entry per CDR3 protein, called by TCRdb with MiXCR from the multiplex PCR reads. Of some 770,000 distinct CDR3 sequences listed, about a sixth are singletons. Study results and caveats: Blood also showed most of the thyroid clonotypes that were expanded above 0.001. Ophthalmopathy onset followed model prediction by a median roughly 6 months.

The CDR3 totals 15 residues. Trimming shortened V by 5 bases and J by 2 bases, and 10 bases separated the two germline ends. The chain couples TRBV12-3 or TRBV12-4 to TRBJ2-6; D possibly corresponds to TRBD1 (5 bases). Input material: blood. The TCR originated in a man between 18 and 29 years old with Graves' hyperthyroidism. CDR3 sequence reads: CASSPLGAGANVLTF. The CDR3 DNA reads as TGTGCCAGCAGTCCATTAGGGGCTGGGGCCAACGTCCTGACTTTC.